This T cell receptor (beta chain) was observed in a study of lymphopenia after photon versus proton radiotherapy (dated by TCRdb to the late 2010s). Background for the entire study: The immunological effects of photon versus proton radiation therapy were compared in patients with gastrointestinal tumors who developed high-grade lymphopenia. A cohort of some 20 patients with gastrointestinal tumors who received either photon or proton therapy and subsequently developed lymphopenia was included. The goal of the study was to describe how the two radiation modalities differ in their effects on the immune system. Paper-wide results and their limitations: The survival association was assessed only in patients who died, and better survival with proton therapy was presented by the authors as a possibility rather than a demonstrated result. Across the cohort, an inverse correlation was found between a larger post-nadir drop in TCR diversity and overall survival time among patients who died. After the lymphocyte count nadir, photon-treated repertoires showed oligoclonal expansion, especially of CD8+ Temra cells, which drove the drop in diversity. During treatment, patients who received proton therapy stayed relatively stable, whereas patients who received photon therapy lost naive T cells and TCR diversity and gained effector/memory populations.

Details on this clone: The antigen it binds to is not known. No base-level quality is on record; no much larger clone is a single base apart.

For CDR1 and CDR2, the germline V gene lists SGHVS and FNYEAQ. The CDR3 holds 13 amino acids from the cysteine to the phenylalanine. Left in the record is the CDR3 DNA by itself, 39 bases read in frame from the first base. Deletion took 7 bases off V and 4 bases off J, with a span of 14 bases between the germline ends. Library preparation used the immunoSEQ multiplex PCR assay. Alongside multiparametric flow cytometry, deep sequencing of rearranged TCR beta loci was used to profile the T cell repertoires. TCRdb provides this immuneACCESS table in a form limited to in-frame rearrangements. Some clones are lacking; in checked studies, under half of them reflect an unresolved V gene, and why the rest are absent is not known. The sample table shows roughly 36,000 clones, and roughly 90% are seen once. The top ten hold about 7% of the sample.

Recombination linked TRBV7-6 to TRBJ2-7; matching of 5 bases hints at TRBD2 as the D gene. Sample: peripheral blood, taken from a patient treated with photon-based radiotherapy. The clonotype comes from a woman between 50 and 59 years old with pancreatic cancer. The bases read TGTGCCAGCAACGACGGACGAGGGTACGAGCAGTACTTC. This is translated as CASNDGRGYEQYF.